Presented here are 4 T cell receptor beta chains from one specimen sequenced in a study of lymphopenia after photon versus proton radiotherapy. TCRdb keeps only in-frame clones here, not all; method: immunoSEQ multiplex PCR. Here the sample spans around 23,000 clones, roughly 87% being singletons. The source was peripheral blood, collected from a patient treated with photon-based radiotherapy. The receptors derive from a man aged 50 or older with gastric cancer.

This chain links TRBV4-1 with TRBJ2-3; 8 bases align to TRBD2. This CDR3 contains 15 residues. V lost 2 bases, J lost 5 bases, and 6 bases stayed unmatched. Per the germline V gene, CDR1 is MGHRA and CDR2 is YSYEKL. This CDR3 is CASSQSGGWGDTQYF. CDR3 in DNA: TGCGCCAGCAGCCAAAGCGGGGGTTGGGGAGATACGCAGTATTTT.

This clone was seen just once. The rearrangement links TRBV18 to TRBJ1-1; no clear D. Germline CDR1 and CDR2: KGHSH and LQKENI. The CDR3 has 14 amino acids. The V gene lost 1 base and the J gene lost 1 base, with 7 bases spanning the gap. Here the CDR3 DNA reads TGTGCCAGCTCACCACGGTCGGAGAACACTGAAGCTTTCTTT. Its translation: CASSPRSENTEAFF. The complete variable domain, with remaining parts taken from reference TRBV18 and TRBJ1-1, reads NAGVMQNPRHLVRRRGQEARLRCSPMKGHSHVYWYRQLPEEGLKFMVYLQKENIIDESGMPKERFSAEFPKEGPSILRIQQVVRGDSAAYFCASSPRSENTEAFFGQGTRLTVV.

This clone was seen only a few times. The rearrangement uses TRBV21-1 and TRBJ1-1; the table assigns TRBD1, which was not confirmed against the DNA. TRBV21-1 is noted as a pseudogene. The CDR3 runs 13 residues. CDR3 coding DNA: TGTGCCAGCAGCAAAGCGCCCAGGGTTGCAGCTTTCTTT. Its translation is CASSKAPRVAAFF.

The chain recombines TRBV7-7 with TRBJ2-2, with 7 bases that match TRBD2. Trimming at V came to 5 bases and at J to 6 bases, leaving 3 bases not matched to a gene. The CDR3 totals 13 residues. The germline V gene has CDR1 SSHAT and CDR2 FNYEAQ (reference sequence). As DNA, the CDR3 is TGTGCCAGCAGCCAGACTAGCTCCGGGGAGCTGTTTTTT. It is translated as CASSQTSSGELFF.